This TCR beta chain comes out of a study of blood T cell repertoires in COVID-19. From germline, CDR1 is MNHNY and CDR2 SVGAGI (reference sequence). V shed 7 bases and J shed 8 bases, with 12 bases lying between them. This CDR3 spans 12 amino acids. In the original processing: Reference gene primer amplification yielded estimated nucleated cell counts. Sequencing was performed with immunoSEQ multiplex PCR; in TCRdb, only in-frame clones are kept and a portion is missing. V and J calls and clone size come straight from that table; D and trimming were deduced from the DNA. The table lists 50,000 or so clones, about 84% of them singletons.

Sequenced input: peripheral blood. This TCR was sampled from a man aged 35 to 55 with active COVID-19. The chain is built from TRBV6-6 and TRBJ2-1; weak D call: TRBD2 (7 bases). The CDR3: CASMGGGHEQFF. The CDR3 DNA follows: TGTGCCAGCATGGGCGGGGGCCATGAGCAGTTCTTC.